A single sample is the source of the 10 T cell receptor beta chains below, sequenced in a study of T-cell memory formation after mild COVID-19. TCRdb re-called the 5' RACE reads with MiXCR, one entry per CDR3 protein. The sample contains 350,000 to 450,000 distinct CDR3 sequences, 25% to 30% of which appear only once. Material: PBMCs or a T cell subset sorted from them (not recorded which). The source is an adult woman who had mild COVID-19 (a few samples of this study predate the infection). Cell type and time point are not known.

This chain connects TRBV20-1 to TRBJ2-7; TRBD1 aligns across 7 bases. Germline CDR1 DFQATT, CDR2 SNEGSKA (reference sequence). V lost 2 bases to trimming and J lost 2 bases; unmatched junction nucleotides: 15. This CDR3 has 17 amino acids. CDR3 loop: CSARPHSPGQVTYEQYF. The DNA of the CDR3 is TGCAGTGCTAGACCTCACTCCCCCGGACAGGTAACCTACGAGCAGTACTTC.

This clonotype was seen a few times. The chain has TRBV6-5 and TRBJ2-7; 8 bases fit TRBD1. The CDR3 consists of 15 residues. CDR1 and CDR2 from the germline V gene are MNHEY and SVGAGI. V gave up 4 bases and J gave up 6 bases; unmatched junction bases: 11. CDR3 in amino acids: CASSSGGAGPGEQYF. In DNA form, the CDR3 reads TGTGCCAGCAGTTCAGGGGGCGCCGGTCCGGGCGAGCAGTACTTC.

This rearrangement joins TRBV12-3 or TRBV12-4 to TRBJ2-1; the D is unclear. Trimming stripped 8 bases from V and 8 bases from J, with 7 bases between. This CDR3 contains 10 residues. The CDR3 sequence: CASVEDEQFF. The CDR3, as DNA: TGTGCCAGCGTTGAGGATGAGCAGTTCTTC.

The V and J genes are TRBV6-5 and TRBJ1-1; D perhaps matches TRBD1 (6 bases). Deletions cut 10 bases from V and 4 bases from J, with 16 bases between. CDR1 is MNHEY and CDR2 is SVGAGI in the germline V gene. This CDR3 is built from 13 residues. The CDR3 nucleotides are TGTGCCACCGAATCAGAAGGGGGCACTGAAGCTTTCTTT. This gives the protein CATESEGGTEAFF.

The rearrangement joins TRBV7-2 to TRBJ2-3; 8 nucleotides line up with TRBD2. The CDR3 runs to 14 residues. The germline CDR1 and CDR2 sequences are SGHTA and FQGNSA. V was clipped by 11 bases and J by 2 bases; unmatched bases: 9. CDR3 DNA: TGTGCCGGGGGGTTAGCGGGAACCACAGATACGCAGTATTTT. Translated, it gives CAGGLAGTTDTQYF. Full variable domain (rest looked up from reference TRBV7-2 and TRBJ2-3): GAGVSQSPSNKVTEKGKDVELRCDPISGHTALYWYRQSLGQGLEFLIYFQGNSAPDKSGLPSDRFSAERTGGSVSTLTIQRTQQEDSAVYLCAGGLAGTTDTQYFGPGTRLTVL.

The chain links TRBV12-3 or TRBV12-4 to TRBJ1-1; D uncertain. There are 11 residues in the CDR3. Trimming took off 8 bases at V and 2 bases at J, with 6 bases between the two ends. The CDR3 spells CASRTNTEAFF. The CDR3 DNA sequence: TGTGCCAGCCGGACCAACACTGAAGCTTTCTTT.

This clonotype was counted only a few times. CDR3 loop: CASSSSWGAPLNTEAFF. As DNA, the CDR3 is TGTGCCAGCAGCTCTTCGTGGGGGGCACCGTTGAACACTGAAGCTTTCTTT. This chain connects TRBV7-2 to TRBJ1-1; a weak D match, TRBD1 (6 bases). The CDR3 is 17 residues long. The V gene lost 4 bases and the J gene lost 0 bases, with 18 bases spanning the gap. From germline, CDR1 is SGHTA and CDR2 FQGNSA.

The V gene is TRBV28, the J gene TRBJ2-7; 8 bases are a match to TRBD2. Germline CDR1 MDHEN, CDR2 SYDVKM. The CDR3 runs 14 residues. V trimming: 8 bases; J trimming: 2 bases; junction bases outside the gene matches: 8. CDR3 sequence reads: CASLSPGLAYEQYF. The CDR3 DNA reads TGTGCCAGCCTTAGTCCGGGACTAGCCTACGAGCAGTACTTC.

The V and J genes are TRBV7-9 and TRBJ2-4; 11 bases are a match to TRBD2. CDR3 length: 14 amino acids. Germline V gives CDR1 SEHNR, CDR2 FQNEAQ (reference sequence). Germline trimming cut 4 bases from V and 8 bases from J; bases unmatched to any gene: 4. CDR3 sequence reads: CASSSGTSGYIQYF. Here the CDR3 DNA reads TGTGCCAGCAGCTCCGGGACTAGCGGATACATTCAGTACTTC.

The chain joins TRBV2 to TRBJ2-7, with D tentatively TRBD1 or TRBD2 (6 bases each). Deletions cut 7 bases from V and 3 bases from J, with 13 bases between. CDR3 length equals 13 residues. CDR1 and CDR2 (germline): SNHLY, FYNNEI. The CDR3 region is CASKGGVYYEQYF. Here the CDR3 DNA reads TGTGCCAGCAAGGGGGGAGTTTACTACGAGCAGTACTTC.